This T cell receptor beta chain comes out of a study of T cell responses to AZD1222 COVID-19 vaccine (dated by TCRdb to about 2021). Regarding the study in general: AZD1222 recipients given second doses at about 4 weeks or at about 12 weeks were pooled, since spike-specific TCR depth and breadth were not found to differ between the two schedules. TCR sequencing covered over 230 trial participants: approximately 200 given two doses of AZD1222 and 26 given two doses of MenACWY control vaccine. Trial participants were enrolled into age subgroups of 18-55, 56-69 and 70-plus years, which contained approximately 150, 30 and 60 TCR-sequenced participants, respectively. Broader findings and caveats from the paper: Reportedly, almost half of the unique spike-specific TCRs recognized epitopes lying outside the regions that are mutated in the B.1.351 and B.1.1.7 variants. Conclusions about previously exposed vaccinees are limited, since just a handful of AZD1222 recipients were seropositive for SARS-CoV-2 at baseline. After two AZD1222 doses, spike-specific TCR breadth and depth were significantly higher than at day 0 and than in MenACWY recipients. Because no day 14 peak-response samples were available, repertoires were characterized only after the peak T cell response. In the small 56-69-year group, the increase in depth fell short of significance, most likely because of low power. Participants were mostly white British, with more females than males. The authors suggested clonal diversity may have been underestimated. CD4 TCRs associated with the vaccine covered the entire spike protein, and the dominant responses were in regions 160-218 and 743-854.

Inclusive of the bounding cysteine and phenylalanine, the CDR3 is 16 residues long. The CDR3 DNA has 48 bases and is translated from base 1. V is pruned by 5 bases and J by 1 base, leaving 4 bases of the junction without a gene match. Via the germline V gene, CDR1 is SGHTA and CDR2 FQGTGA. Explained via the paper, the time point label denotes: baseline before first vaccination. Vaccinee samples were obtained from the UK trials COV001 and COV002, which included a single-blind randomized controlled phase 2/3 trial of AZD1222 (ChAdOx1 nCoV-19) in healthy adults. Trial participant PBMC samples were collected at day 0 and day 28 after the second dose for TCRbeta chain sequencing. For this clone: The antigen this receptor binds is unknown. Base qualities are missing; no much larger clone stands one base away.

The CDR3 regions of human TCRbeta chains were analyzed by immunosequencing. The study's own analysis went as follows. Repertoire TCRs were checked for matches against a reference library of SARS-CoV-2-specific TCRs that had been generated using the MIRA antigen-specificity platform. Breadth was defined as the fraction of unique TCRs that were SARS-CoV-2-associated. Depth was defined as the fraction of total T cells that were SARS-CoV-2-associated. Using the MIRA data, each spike-specific TCR was assigned both to the spike region to which the TCR was reactive and to a CD4 or CD8 class. Log10-transformed breadth and depth values were compared by one-way ANOVA with Sidak's multiple comparisons tests. TCRdb limited this immuneACCESS table to in-frame rearrangements with V and J called. A share of clones is missing; checked studies link under half to unresolved V genes, and the rest is unexplained. The V and J calls and the clone size are those of that table, but D and trimming were determined from the DNA. Recorded for this sample are some 120,000 clones; over 85% of them occurred a single time. The top ten clonotypes cover around 3.3% of the sample.

The V and J genes are TRBV7-3 and TRBJ2-6; 8 central nucleotides agree with TRBD1. The specimen comprised peripheral blood, sampled on day 0 of AZD1222 vaccination. The clonotype was recovered from an adult in good health. CDR3 reads: CASSTRTGSGANVLTF. The nucleotide sequence reads TGTGCCAGCAGCACAAGGACAGGGTCTGGGGCCAACGTCCTGACTTTC.